This T cell receptor (beta chain) was identified during a study of blood T cell repertoires in COVID-19. On the study more broadly: Collection of acute and convalescent COVID-19 samples took place in the United States, Italy and Spain. In each case, the material was cDNA or gDNA derived from T cells, B-cell-depleted T cells, or PBMCs.

Using immunoSEQ multiplex PCR, the repertoire was profiled, and TCRdb retains in-frame clones only, with some absent. The table lists roughly 300,000 clones, about 85% of them singletons. V gave up 0 bases and J gave up 4 bases, with 12 bases separating them. The CDR3 is made up of 15 amino acids. The germline CDR1 and CDR2 sequences are SGHRS and YFSETQ. V usage is TRBV5-1 and J usage is TRBJ2-3, with D unresolved. The origin of this receptor is a human donor in a cohort sampled during active COVID-19. Sequencing was carried out using peripheral blood. The CDR3 DNA reads as TGCGCCAGCAGCTTGGACTCTCTGGTGGCAGATACGCAGTATTTT. It codes for CASSLDSLVADTQYF.